The 14 T cell receptor beta chains in this list originate from one sample, sequenced in a study of beta chain features in type 1 diabetes. Sequenced material consisted of expressed TCRB transcripts (all of the isolated RNA was reverse transcribed). Libraries were prepared by immunoSEQ multiplex PCR; TCRdb keeps only in-frame clonotypes and omits some of them. This sample yields about 350,000 clones, of which around 20% are seen a single time; around 0.045% belongs to the top ten. The sample taken for sequencing was naive CD4+ T cells from blood. These receptor sequences come from a woman aged 18 to 35 in good health.

This clone occurred a few times. The chain combines TRBV29-1 with TRBJ2-3; TRBD2 matches 8 bases. The CDR3 is made up of 15 amino acids. CDR1 and CDR2 (germline): SQVTM, ANQGSEA. Trimming cost V 0 bases and J 8 bases; bases outside gene matches: 10. The CDR3 DNA is TGCAGCGTTGAAGATCGGCGGGGGGTGTGGGGTACGCAGTATTTT. Its translation: CSVEDRRGVWGTQYF.

This sequence joins TRBV6-1 and TRBJ1-1; D is possibly TRBD1 (6 bases). The germline CDR1 and CDR2 sequences are MNHNS and SASEGT. Trimming removed 4 bases from V and 4 bases from J, with 10 bases in between. The CDR3 consists of 13 residues. The CDR3 loop is CASSGATGTEAFF. As DNA, the CDR3 is TGTGCCAGCAGTGGAGCGACAGGCACTGAAGCTTTCTTT.

The CDR3 sequence is CAWSWTGDQPQHF. CDR3 nucleotide sequence: TGTGCCTGGAGTTGGACAGGGGATCAGCCCCAGCATTTT. This chain links TRBV30 with TRBJ1-5, with 9 nucleotides matching TRBD1. The J segment lost 5 bases and the V segment lost 2 bases, leaving 1 base of the junction unmatched. The CDR3 length is 13 residues. Looked up from germline, CDR1 is GTSNPN and CDR2 is SVGIG (reference sequence).

This clone was seen only a few times. V usage is TRBV7-2 and J usage is TRBJ2-3; TRBD1 is a possible D gene (5 bases). The V end was cut by 6 bases, the J end by 6 bases, with 13 bases between. Germline V gene data show CDR1 as SGHTA and CDR2 as FQGNSA. The CDR3 extends over 13 amino acids. CDR3 protein: CASSSGLRDTQYF. The CDR3 DNA reads as TGTGCCAGCAGTTCAGGGCTACGGGATACGCAGTATTTT.

The chain employs TRBV4-2 and TRBJ1-2; 10 positions agree with TRBD1. The germline gives CDR1 LGHNA, CDR2 YNFKEQ. V trimming: 2 bases; J trimming: 6 bases; junction bases outside the gene matches: 6. The CDR3 length is 15 residues. This chain's CDR3 is CASSQPTGTGDGYTF. The CDR3 DNA is TGTGCCAGCAGCCAACCTACCGGGACAGGGGATGGCTACACCTTC.

About this clone itself: This CDR3 fails to terminate in the conserved phenylalanine or tryptophan, so it likely reflects a read error. Because the CDR3's place on the DNA is in doubt, the DNA is left out and the CDR3 is given as listed by TCRdb. The chain is built from TRBV6-5 and TRBJ2-3; the table calls TRBD1, which could not be checked here. Germline loops: CDR1 MNHEY, CDR2 SVGAGI. The CDR3 spans 12 residues, counting both ends. The CDR3 loop reads CASSYRTVKFPS.

This clone occurred a few times. This rearrangement joins TRBV7-8 to TRBJ2-7, with 13 bases identical to TRBD2. With 6 bases clipped from V and 1 base from J, the junction kept 3 bases outside the gene matches. Germline V lookup: CDR1 SGHVS, CDR2 FQNEAQ. This CDR3 contains 15 residues. The CDR3 sequence is CASRRLAGGSYEQYF. CDR3 in DNA: TGTGCCAGCAGGCGACTAGCGGGAGGTTCCTACGAGCAGTACTTC. The variable domain in full, completed from reference TRBV7-8 and TRBJ2-7, reads GAGVSQSPRYKVAKRGQDVALRCDPISGHVSLFWYQQALGQGPEFLTYFQNEAQLDKSGLPSDRFFAERPEGSVSTLKIQRTQQEDSAVYLCASRRLAGGSYEQYFGPGTRLTVT.

The rearrangement links TRBV7-2 to TRBJ1-1; D call uncertain. Trimming took 7 bases from V and 0 from J, leaving 9 bases between them. This CDR3 contains 13 residues. CDR1 is SGHTA, CDR2 FQGNSA, per germline. The CDR3 protein is CASKAGMNTEAFF. The DNA of the CDR3 is TGTGCCAGCAAGGCAGGCATGAACACTGAAGCTTTCTTT.

The gene calls are TRBV9 and TRBJ2-5, with 7 positions matching TRBD1. Germline CDR1 SGDLS, CDR2 YYNGEE. V gave up 4 bases and J gave up 2 bases; unmatched junction bases: 2. The CDR3 runs 13 residues. The CDR3 sequence: CASSPTGQETQYF. The DNA for the CDR3 is TGTGCCAGCAGCCCGACAGGGCAAGAGACCCAGTACTTC.

The chain uses TRBV4-2 and TRBJ2-7, with 14 bases lining up with TRBD2. Germline lookup yields CDR1 LGHNA and CDR2 YNFKEQ. The ends lost 5 bases at V and 3 bases at J; junction bases unmatched: 6. The CDR3 covers 16 residues. The CDR3 protein is CASSFRTSGRIYEQYF. The CDR3 DNA follows: TGTGCCAGCAGCTTTCGGACTAGCGGGAGGATCTACGAGCAGTACTTC.

V is TRBV30 and J is TRBJ2-1; 10 positions match TRBD1. The CDR3 has 17 residues. Trimming removed 2 bases from V and 6 bases from J; junction bases left unmatched: 13. From germline, CDR1 is GTSNPN and CDR2 SVGIG (reference sequence). The CDR3 sequence: CAWSKRPGTGAINEQFF. CDR3 in DNA: TGTGCCTGGAGTAAACGACCCGGGACAGGGGCTATCAATGAGCAGTTCTTC.

Only a few counts were recorded for this clone. The V call is TRBV2, the J call TRBJ2-1; 9 bases map to TRBD1. The CDR3 totals 15 residues. The V gene's germline CDR1 is SNHLY and CDR2 FYNNEI. Trimming cost V 3 bases and J 5 bases; bases outside gene matches: 5. CDR3 DNA: TGTGCCAGCAGTGACGGGACAGGGTGGGACAATGAGCAGTTCTTC. It is translated as CASSDGTGWDNEQFF.

This rearrangement joins TRBV30 to TRBJ1-2, with D hard to call. CDR3 length: 15 residues. Deletions cut 3 bases from V and 0 bases from J, with 14 bases between. CDR1 GTSNPN and CDR2 SVGIG come from the germline V gene (reference sequence). The CDR3 DNA reads as TGTGCCTGGAGCGGCGGAAGGGAGCCTAACTATGGCTACACCTTC. Protein sequence: CAWSGGREPNYGYTF.

The V call is TRBV9, the J call TRBJ2-7, with 8 bases fitting TRBD2. Germline V gives CDR1 SGDLS, CDR2 YYNGEE. V trimming: 2 bases; J trimming: 0 bases; junction bases outside the gene matches: 4. CDR3 length equals 15 residues. CDR3: CASSVGTSVSYEQYF. In DNA, the CDR3 is TGTGCCAGCAGCGTCGGGACTAGTGTCTCCTACGAGCAGTACTTC.